The 25 T cell receptor beta chains in this list originate from one sample, sequenced in a study of shared clonotypes between healthy human individuals. The method was immunoSEQ multiplex PCR; TCRdb's version includes in-frame clones alone and lacks a portion of them. Among approximately 2,000,000 clones listed, around 93% were seen once. CD8 cells classed as naive were CD45RO-negative and positively selected for CCR7, excluding terminally differentiated effector memory CD45RA+ cells. The sequencing input was naive CD8+ T cells from PBMCs. The receptors were gathered from a man younger than 35 in good health. Some clones in this sample may be carry-over from other donors' samples.

The genes are TRBV10-3 and TRBJ2-1, with D unclear. Trimming left V 0 bases short and J 7 bases short, with 10 bases between. The CDR3 extends over 14 amino acids. Germline-derived CDR1 and CDR2 are ENHRY and SYGVKD. The CDR3 region is CAISESAALNEQFF. The CDR3 DNA reads as TGTGCCATCAGTGAGTCGGCCGCTTTAAATGAGCAGTTCTTC.

The CDR3 nucleotides are TGCGCCAGCAGCCCAAGGCAGGGTTCCAATGAGCAGTTCTTC. It codes for CASSPRQGSNEQFF. The chain joins TRBV4-1 to TRBJ2-1; D is possibly TRBD1 (5 bases). Germline CDR1 reads MGHRA; CDR2 reads YSYEKL. The CDR3 spans 14 residues. Trimming took 4 bases from V and 6 from J, leaving 13 bases between them.

To note about this clone: This specimen includes other DNA sequences encoding the same CDR3. The genes are TRBV28 and TRBJ2-7; unclear D gene. The germline V and J ends were trimmed by 5 bases and 2 bases, with 10 bases remaining between them. Germline CDR1 reads MDHEN; CDR2 reads SYDVKM. The CDR3 covers 13 residues. The CDR3 protein is CASSPTVTYEQYF. The CDR3 DNA is TGTGCCAGCAGTCCGACGGTTACCTACGAGCAGTACTTC.

This rearrangement joins TRBV7-6 to TRBJ2-7, with 11 nucleotides matching TRBD2. Germline-derived CDR1 and CDR2 are SGHVS and FNYEAQ. Trimming removed 6 bases from V and 0 bases from J; junction bases left unmatched: 7. CDR3 length equals 16 residues. CDR3 sequence: CASSNPGLADSYEQYF. The CDR3, as DNA: TGTGCCAGCAGTAATCCGGGACTAGCGGACTCCTACGAGCAGTACTTC.

The chain is built from TRBV9 and TRBJ2-1; D remains ambiguous. Trimming took off 0 bases at V and 5 bases at J, with 9 bases between the two ends. This CDR3 has 14 amino acids. CDR1 is SGDLS, CDR2 YYNGEE, per germline. The DNA of the CDR3 is TGTGCCAGCAGCGTAGTGGGTAGCAACAATGAGCAGTTCTTC. Translating it yields CASSVVGSNNEQFF.

The chain joins TRBV5-1 to TRBJ2-5, with a possible D match to TRBD2 (5 bases). Germline-derived CDR1 and CDR2 are SGHRS and YFSETQ. With 1 base removed from V and 2 bases from J, the gap between germline ends came to 18 bases. This CDR3 is 17 amino acids long. The CDR3 protein is CASSLLPRHGLQETQYF. The CDR3 DNA reads TGCGCCAGCAGCTTGCTCCCCCGACACGGACTTCAAGAGACCCAGTACTTC.

The gene calls are TRBV5-1 and TRBJ2-7; tentative D call: TRBD1 (5 bases). Trimming stripped 5 bases from V and 4 bases from J, with 25 bases between. Germline CDR1 reads SGHRS; CDR2 reads YFSETQ. This CDR3 has 17 amino acids. CDR3 coding DNA: TGCGCCAGCAGGCCGATACAGGATTTCCCCCCCATTTACGAGCAGTACTTC. Residues: CASRPIQDFPPIYEQYF.

The chain has TRBV27 and TRBJ1-5, with D maybe TRBD1 (5 bases). Trimming removed 11 bases at V and 3 bases at J, with 11 bases between. The germline CDR1 and CDR2 sequences are MNHEY and SMNVEV (reference sequence). This CDR3 has 12 amino acids. The CDR3 DNA follows: TGTGCCGTTTCCAGGGCCAATCAGCCCCAGCATTTT. It translates to CAVSRANQPQHF.

The chain links TRBV12-5 to TRBJ1-1, with a tentative D call TRBD1 (5 bases). CDR3 length: 12 amino acids. Deletions cut 7 bases from V and 4 bases from J, with 10 bases between. Germline CDR1 and CDR2: LGHNT and FRNRAP. In DNA, the CDR3 is TGTGCTAGTGCGGCGGGGGTCACTGAAGCTTTCTTT. Translating gives CASAAGVTEAFF.

The chain couples TRBV28 to TRBJ2-7; TRBD1 or TRBD2 may be the D gene (5 bases each). Deletions cut 6 bases from V and 0 bases from J, with 15 bases between. The CDR3 is 15 residues long. The germline V gene has CDR1 MDHEN and CDR2 SYDVKM. Here the CDR3 DNA reads TGTGCCAGCAGCACAAAGGGGAGATCCTCCTACGAGCAGTACTTC. It translates to CASSTKGRSSYEQYF.

DNA for the CDR3: TGTGCCAGCAGTAGATCGACAGATTTGGTCTATGGCTACACCTTC. It yields the protein CASSRSTDLVYGYTF. The chain combines TRBV28 with TRBJ1-2, with a tentative D call TRBD1 (5 bases). The V gene lost 5 bases and the J gene lost 4 bases, with 17 bases spanning the gap. The CDR3 consists of 15 residues. Germline CDR1 and CDR2: MDHEN and SYDVKM.

The chain joins TRBV2 to TRBJ1-2; the match to TRBD1 covers 8 bases. This CDR3 contains 15 residues. Unmatched junction bases numbered 10, after V lost 6 bases and J lost 4 bases. The germline gives CDR1 SNHLY, CDR2 FYNNEI. This CDR3 reads CASRKMAGGTYGYTF. The CDR3 region has the DNA TGTGCCAGCAGGAAGATGGCAGGGGGCACCTATGGCTACACCTTC.

The V call is TRBV15, the J call TRBJ2-7, with D hard to call. The CDR3 is 14 residues long. Deletions cut 0 bases from V and 0 bases from J, with 6 bases between. Germline lookup yields CDR1 LNHNV and CDR2 YYDKDF (reference sequence). DNA for the CDR3: TGTGCCACCAGCAGAGAACAGCCCTCCTACGAGCAGTACTTC. Translated: CATSREQPSYEQYF.

Worth noting for this clone: The same CDR3 can be traced to other DNA sequences in this sample. This chain uses TRBV19 with TRBJ1-1; D is uncertain. Germline CDR1 is LNHDA and CDR2 is SQIVND (reference sequence). The CDR3 is 14 amino acids. V was trimmed by 0 bases and J by 1 base, leaving 6 bases between them. CDR3 bases: TGTGCCAGTAGTATAGATCTCGAGAACACTGAAGCTTTCTTT. Its translation is CASSIDLENTEAFF.

The chain couples TRBV30 to TRBJ2-5; possibly TRBD1 for D (6 bases). The CDR3 runs to 16 residues. Per germline, CDR1 GTSNPN and CDR2 SVGIG (reference sequence). V dropped 0 bases and J dropped 5 bases, with 19 bases sitting between them. This chain's CDR3 is CAWSVPPGWGRETQYF. Written as DNA, the CDR3 is TGTGCCTGGAGTGTCCCTCCCGGGTGGGGGCGCGAGACCCAGTACTTC.

V and J are TRBV4-2 and TRBJ2-1, with D perhaps matching TRBD2 (6 bases). Deletions cut 1 base from V and 4 bases from J, with 20 bases between. The germline V gene encodes CDR1 LGHNA and CDR2 YNFKEQ. The CDR3 extends over 18 amino acids. The CDR3 spells CASSQGGFGTSTYNEQFF. The DNA of the CDR3 is TGTGCCAGCAGCCAAGGGGGATTCGGGACTTCAACGTACAATGAGCAGTTCTTC.

This clone was picked up one time. Other DNA sequences from this sample encode an identical CDR3 as well. This chain connects TRBV27 to TRBJ1-5; 9 nucleotides match TRBD1. Germline V gives CDR1 MNHEY, CDR2 SMNVEV (reference sequence). With 5 bases clipped from V and 4 bases from J, the junction kept 3 bases outside the gene matches. This CDR3 has 14 amino acids. The CDR3, as DNA: TGTGCCAGCAGTCTGGACAGGGGAAATCAGCCCCAGCATTTT. Translation: CASSLDRGNQPQHF.

The chain uses TRBV5-5 and TRBJ2-7; TRBD2 aligns across 8 bases. The CDR3 contains 14 residues. J was trimmed by 3 bases and V by 1 base; bases with no gene match: 3. The germline V gene encodes CDR1 SGHKS and CDR2 YYEKEE (reference sequence). CDR3 residues: CASSLLLAVYEQYF. CDR3 bases: TGTGCCAGCAGCTTGTTACTAGCGGTCTACGAGCAGTACTTC.

This chain uses TRBV9 with TRBJ1-2; TRBD1 is a possible D gene (5 bases). The CDR3 extends over 15 amino acids. The V gene lost 6 bases and the J gene lost 5 bases, with 20 bases spanning the gap. The germline CDR1 and CDR2 sequences are SGDLS and YYNGEE. CDR3 nucleotides: TGTGCCAGCACCCCCCGGGGGTCGGAGGGTTATGGCTACACCTTC. This sequence encodes CASTPRGSEGYGYTF.

The chain joins TRBV27 to TRBJ2-7; 11 bases match TRBD2. CDR1 MNHEY and CDR2 SMNVEV come from the germline V gene (reference sequence). This CDR3 has 13 residues. V lost 8 bases and J lost 6; bases outside the gene matches: 6. CDR3 region: CASALAGGGEQYF. For the CDR3, the DNA is TGTGCCAGCGCCTTAGCGGGAGGGGGCGAGCAGTACTTC.

The V and J genes are TRBV5-6 and TRBJ1-2; tentative D call: TRBD1 (5 bases). There are 15 residues in the CDR3. Per germline, CDR1 SGHDT and CDR2 YYEEEE. V was pared by 4 bases and J by 5 bases, with 18 bases between. The CDR3 reads CASSAVTGTLYGYTF. The CDR3 DNA reads TGTGCCAGCAGCGCCGTTACCGGGACGCTTTATGGCTACACCTTC.

This rearrangement joins TRBV11-2 to TRBJ2-7; 11 bases match TRBD2. The CDR3 has 17 amino acids. Losses at the gene ends were 5 bases for V and 4 bases for J; bases not matched to a gene: 13. CDR1 SGHAT and CDR2 FQNNGV come from the germline V gene. The CDR3 coding sequence is TGTGCCAGCAGCCTTTCTAGCGGGGGGCTCTGGGGGTACGAGCAGTACTTC. Translating gives CASSLSSGGLWGYEQYF. The full variable domain, rest sourced from reference TRBV11-2 and TRBJ2-7, is EAGVAQSPRYKIIEKRQSVAFWCNPISGHATLYWYQQILGQGPKLLIQFQNNGVVDDSQLPKDRFSAERLKGVDSTLKIQPAKLEDSAVYLCASSLSSGGLWGYEQYFGPGTRLTVT.

The chain combines TRBV6-5 with TRBJ2-3; the match to TRBD1 covers 7 bases. The germline CDR1 and CDR2 sequences are MNHEY and SVGAGI. The V segment lost 0 bases and the J segment 4 bases; nucleotides outside the gene matches: 4. The CDR3 is made up of 15 amino acids. CDR3 coding DNA: TGTGCCAGCAGTTACTCCATCCAGGGGGCAGATACGCAGTATTTT. It yields the protein CASSYSIQGADTQYF.

The chain uses TRBV29-1 and TRBJ1-2; D is ambiguous. Germline loops: CDR1 SQVTM, CDR2 ANQGSEA. The CDR3 loop spans 16 amino acids. V lost 3 bases and J lost 3, with 20 bases in between. CDR3 in amino acids: CSVDEAIGYKDYGYTF. The DNA of the CDR3 is TGCAGCGTTGATGAGGCTATTGGGTACAAGGACTATGGCTACACCTTC.

The chain joins TRBV10-2 to TRBJ2-1; TRBD2 might be the D (6 bases). This CDR3 has 14 amino acids. The germline gives CDR1 WSHSY, CDR2 SAAADI. V gave up 5 bases and J gave up 10 bases, with 18 bases separating them. CDR3 region: CASSYSGVLQEQFF. CDR3 in DNA: TGCGCCAGCAGTTACTCGGGAGTATTACAGGAGCAGTTCTTC.